The 28 T cell receptor beta chains below were found in one sample sequenced in a study of blood T cell repertoires in COVID-19. Profiling relied on immunoSEQ multiplex PCR, and the TCRdb table lists in-frame clones only, not all of them. Counted here are 300,000 or so clones, 65% to 90% occurring once; the ten biggest clones make up roughly 4.2%. The sequenced sample was PBMCs or T cells enriched from blood (not recorded which). These receptors were collected from a woman in her 40s with acute COVID-19.

This clone was counted once. The CDR3 sequence is CASSFVQGARRYGYTF. DNA of the CDR3: TGTGCCAGCAGTTTCGTACAGGGGGCCCGGCGCTATGGCTACACCTTC. The genes are TRBV27 and TRBJ1-2; 9 bases match TRBD1. The CDR3 has 16 amino acids. Germline V CDR1 and CDR2: MNHEY, SMNVEV (reference sequence). Trimming at V came to 3 bases and at J to 4 bases, leaving 9 bases not matched to a gene.

This rearrangement joins TRBV5-4 to TRBJ2-7; possibly TRBD1 for D (6 bases). Germline CDR1 is SGHNT and CDR2 is YYREEE (reference sequence). The V end was cut by 0 bases, the J end by 0 bases, with 10 bases between. The CDR3 runs 15 residues. The CDR3 spells CASSLDGTTSYEQYF. The CDR3 coding sequence is TGTGCCAGCAGCTTGGATGGGACAACCTCCTACGAGCAGTACTTC.

This chain links TRBV3-1 (or the pseudogene TRBV3-2) with TRBJ1-3; tentatively, D is TRBD1 (6 bases). Germline V gene sequence: CDR1 LGHDT, CDR2 YNNKEL (reference sequence). The CDR3 covers 13 residues. V was trimmed by 4 bases and J by 7 bases, leaving 11 bases between them. Written as DNA, the CDR3 is TGTGCCAGCAGCCCGACAGGAGGCAACACCATATATTTT. It yields the protein CASSPTGGNTIYF.

The chain has TRBV6-2 or TRBV6-3 and TRBJ2-3, with D maybe TRBD2 (6 bases). Between the trimmed V and J ends, which lost 1 base and 2 bases, there was a span of 13 bases. This CDR3 region has 16 residues. CDR1 and CDR2 (germline): MNHEY, SVGEGT. CDR3: CASSYLGTLTTDTQYF. DNA of the CDR3: TGTGCCAGCAGTTACTTGGGGACTTTGACCACAGATACGCAGTATTTT.

The rearrangement links TRBV7-2 to TRBJ2-3, with D hard to call. V was cut by 6 bases and J by 5 bases, with 9 bases left in between. The CDR3 contains 12 residues. CDR1 and CDR2 from the germline V gene are SGHTA and FQGNSA. DNA for the CDR3: TGTGCCAGCAGACGACTCGAAGATACGCAGTATTTT. Residues: CASRRLEDTQYF.

The chain is built from TRBV7-9 and TRBJ1-4; D is uncertain. Trimming removed 5 bases at V and 6 bases at J, with 19 bases between. Looked up from germline, CDR1 is SEHNR and CDR2 is FQNEAQ (reference sequence). The CDR3 runs 16 residues. This CDR3 reads CASSREIQWRDEKLFF. The CDR3 region has the DNA TGTGCCAGCAGCCGAGAGATACAGTGGCGCGATGAAAAACTGTTTTTT.

V is TRBV23-1 and J is TRBJ1-2, with 8 bases that match TRBD1. TRBV23-1 is marked as an open reading frame, function uncertain. The CDR3 is made up of 14 amino acids. V lost 11 bases and J lost 8; bases outside the gene matches: 16. CDR3 in amino acids: CAGGSRTGLGGYTF. As DNA, the CDR3 is TGCGCCGGAGGATCTCGGACAGGGTTGGGAGGCTACACCTTC.

The V and J genes are TRBV5-1 and TRBJ2-7; 7 positions match TRBD1. CDR1 and CDR2 (germline): SGHRS, YFSETQ. This CDR3 contains 15 residues. J gave up 2 bases and V 6 bases, and 11 bases lay outside the gene matches. CDR3 in amino acids: CASTIDRVGPYEQYF. Written as DNA, the CDR3 is TGCGCCAGCACTATTGACAGGGTCGGGCCCTACGAGCAGTACTTC.

The chain combines TRBV6-2 or TRBV6-3 with TRBJ1-5; the match to TRBD1 covers 7 bases. Looked up from germline, CDR1 is MNHEY and CDR2 is SVGEGT. The CDR3 covers 13 residues. The junction had 5 bases not matched to a gene; V was cut back by 6 bases and J by 6 bases. The CDR3 coding sequence is TGTGCCAGCAGCTATACAGGGGTTCAGCCCCAGCATTTT. It translates to CASSYTGVQPQHF.

This clone was seen a single time. The rearrangement links TRBV9 to TRBJ2-2, with 9 bases lining up with TRBD2. The ends lost 3 bases at V and 4 bases at J; junction bases unmatched: 25. Germline V gene sequence: CDR1 SGDLS, CDR2 YYNGEE. The CDR3 totals 22 residues. CDR3 DNA sequence: TGTGCCAGCAGCGAGAAAATAGGGGACCGGATGCTAGCGGGACCCACCACCGGGGAGCTGTTTTTT. Protein: CASSEKIGDRMLAGPTTGELFF.

The rearrangement uses TRBV28 and TRBJ1-2, with D tentatively TRBD1 (6 bases). The CDR3 is 13 residues long. CDR1 and CDR2 (germline): MDHEN, SYDVKM. Trimming removed 5 bases from V and 6 bases from J, with 13 bases in between. The CDR3 sequence is CASSPGTKNGYTF. In DNA form, the CDR3 reads TGTGCCAGCAGTCCCGGGACAAAGAATGGCTACACCTTC.

This chain joins TRBV18 and TRBJ1-5; 8 nucleotides agree with TRBD1. The CDR3 covers 19 residues. Germline assignment: CDR1 KGHSH and CDR2 LQKENI. V was pared by 6 bases and J by 6 bases, with 22 bases of the junction left unmatched. As DNA, the CDR3 is TGTGCCAGCTCCCAAGGCATGACCGGGACAGGTCAATTAAGTCAGCCCCAGCATTTT. Its translation is CASSQGMTGTGQLSQPQHF. Full variable domain (rest looked up from reference TRBV18 and TRBJ1-5): NAGVMQNPRHLVRRRGQEARLRCSPMKGHSHVYWYRQLPEEGLKFMVYLQKENIIDESGMPKERFSAEFPKEGPSILRIQQVVRGDSAAYFCASSQGMTGTGQLSQPQHFGDGTRLSIL.

This rearrangement joins TRBV19 to TRBJ2-7, with a tentative D call TRBD1 (6 bases). CDR3 size: 15 residues. Germline values: CDR1 LNHDA, CDR2 SQIVND (reference sequence). The V and J ends lost 1 base and 2 bases respectively, with 12 bases between them. CDR3 residues: CASSIAHQGTYEQYF. Here the CDR3 DNA reads TGTGCCAGTAGTATAGCCCACCAGGGGACCTACGAGCAGTACTTC.

The chain recombines TRBV11-1 with TRBJ2-7; 12 bases match TRBD2. Unmatched junction bases numbered 5, after V lost 6 bases and J lost 2 bases. The CDR3 has 15 amino acids. From germline, CDR1 is SGHAT and CDR2 FQDESV (reference sequence). CDR3 in amino acids: CASRLAGGPPYEQYF. CDR3 in DNA: TGTGCCAGCAGACTAGCGGGGGGCCCTCCCTACGAGCAGTACTTC.

There are a few counts of this clone. This chain links TRBV27 with TRBJ1-2; 10 nucleotides agree with TRBD1. CDR3 length: 15 amino acids. V lost 4 bases to trimming and J lost 4 bases; unmatched junction nucleotides: 6. Per the germline V gene, CDR1 is MNHEY and CDR2 is SMNVEV (reference sequence). Here the CDR3 DNA reads TGTGCCAGCAGTTCTTCCGGGACAGGGGCCTATGGCTACACCTTC. Translation: CASSSSGTGAYGYTF.

The chain combines TRBV2 with TRBJ1-1, with TRBD1 matching 9 bases. The CDR3 contains 14 residues. The junction had 5 bases not matched to a gene; V was cut back by 5 bases and J by 4 bases. Germline V gene sequence: CDR1 SNHLY, CDR2 FYNNEI. CDR3 loop: CASSRDRAGTEAFF. CDR3 bases: TGTGCCAGCAGTAGGGACAGGGCTGGCACTGAAGCTTTCTTT.

The rearrangement uses TRBV6-6 and TRBJ1-4; a possible D gene is TRBD1 (6 bases). Trimming shortened V by 2 bases and J by 3 bases, and 13 bases separated the two germline ends. This CDR3 contains 16 residues. Germline V CDR1 and CDR2: MNHNY, SVGAGI (reference sequence). CDR3 sequence: CASSYVGGWSNEKLFF. The CDR3 DNA reads as TGTGCCAGCAGTTACGTTGGGGGCTGGTCTAATGAAAAACTGTTTTTT.

The chain combines TRBV28 with TRBJ2-2; 9 bases line up with TRBD2. V gave up 6 bases and J gave up 5 bases; unmatched junction bases: 13. This CDR3 comprises 17 residues. Germline V gene lookup returns CDR1 MDHEN and CDR2 SYDVKM. The CDR3 DNA reads as TGTGCCAGCAGGGGGCCCGCCGCGGGAGGGTCGACCGGGGAGCTGTTTTTT. It is translated as CASRGPAAGGSTGELFF.

The rearrangement joins TRBV2 to TRBJ2-3; a weak D match, TRBD1 (5 bases). Trimming left V 6 bases short and J 14 bases short, with 21 bases between. The CDR3 has 13 amino acids. Germline V gives CDR1 SNHLY, CDR2 FYNNEI. The CDR3 sequence: CASSWADSLLLYF. Written as DNA, the CDR3 is TGTGCCAGCAGCTGGGCTGACAGCCTCCTTCTGTATTTT. The whole variable domain, remainder taken from reference TRBV2 and TRBJ2-3, is EPEVTQTPSHQVTQMGQEVILRCVPISNHLYFYWYRQILGQKVEFLVSFYNNEISEKSEIFDDQFSVERPDGSNFTLKIRSTKLEDSAMYFCASSWADSLLLYFGPGTRLTVL.

The rearrangement links TRBV27 to TRBJ1-5; D unresolved. The germline gives CDR1 MNHEY, CDR2 SMNVEV (reference sequence). The CDR3 covers 14 residues. Trimming left V 2 bases short and J 8 bases short, with 13 bases between. CDR3 nucleotide sequence: TGTGCCAGCAGTTTAGTAAAGACCGGGAAGCCCCAGCATTTT. Its protein product is CASSLVKTGKPQHF.

This chain joins TRBV19 and TRBJ1-1; 8 bases line up with TRBD1. Germline CDR1 and CDR2: LNHDA and SQIVND (reference sequence). The length of the CDR3 is 15 residues. V lost 1 base to trimming and J lost 5 bases; unmatched junction nucleotides: 6. This CDR3 reads CASSIAAGGVTEAFF. The CDR3 bases are TGTGCCAGTAGTATAGCCGCAGGGGGCGTAACTGAAGCTTTCTTT.

The rearrangement uses TRBV6-6 and TRBJ2-7; 7 bases match TRBD1. Germline-derived CDR1 and CDR2 are MNHNY and SVGAGI (reference sequence). The CDR3 spans 14 residues. Trimming cost V 5 bases and J 4 bases; bases outside gene matches: 8. The CDR3 loop is CASSNRDSIYEQYF. CDR3 nucleotides: TGTGCCAGCAGTAACCGGGACAGCATATACGAGCAGTACTTC.

This sequence joins TRBV7-8 and TRBJ1-5; 8 bases line up with TRBD1. Germline CDR1 is SGHVS and CDR2 is FQNEAQ. Trimming removed 5 bases from V and 1 base from J; junction bases left unmatched: 7. The CDR3 spans 16 residues. The CDR3 coding sequence is TGTGCCAGCAGCCAACTGGGACAGGCAAGCAATCAGCCCCAGCATTTT. Translated: CASSQLGQASNQPQHF.

The V and J genes are TRBV19 and TRBJ1-6, with 7 bases lining up with TRBD1. The germline CDR1 and CDR2 sequences are LNHDA and SQIVND (reference sequence). After removal of 5 bases from V and 9 bases from J, the junction contained 7 bases not matched to a gene. This CDR3 spans 14 amino acids. The CDR3 loop is CASSSGTVASPLHF. The CDR3 DNA is TGTGCCAGTAGTTCCGGGACAGTAGCTTCACCCCTCCACTTT.

The chain joins TRBV5-1 to TRBJ2-1, with 9 bases that match TRBD1. The CDR3 consists of 15 residues. Trimming removed 4 bases from V and 4 bases from J; junction bases left unmatched: 6. Germline V gene sequence: CDR1 SGHRS, CDR2 YFSETQ. CDR3 DNA sequence: TGCGCCAGCAGCGTGGGACAGGGCTCATACAATGAGCAGTTCTTC. Translating it yields CASSVGQGSYNEQFF.

The chain couples TRBV7-9 to TRBJ1-6; TRBD1 aligns across 7 bases. In germline, CDR1 is SEHNR, CDR2 FQNEAQ (reference sequence). Trimming took 5 bases from V and 6 from J; bases not matched to a gene: 4. The length of the CDR3 is 14 residues. The CDR3 coding sequence is TGTGCCAGCAGCCCCGGACAGGCTAATTCACCCCTCCACTTT. It specifies CASSPGQANSPLHF. Complete variable domain (other parts from reference TRBV7-9 and TRBJ1-6): DTGVSQNPRHKITKRGQNVTFRCDPISEHNRLYWYRQTLGQGPEFLTYFQNEAQLEKSRLLSDRFSAERPKGSFSTLEIQRTEQGDSAMYLCASSPGQANSPLHFGNGTRLTVT.

The V call is TRBV5-1, the J call TRBJ2-1, with D uncertain. Trimming stripped 6 bases from V and 0 bases from J, with 13 bases between. This CDR3 has 15 amino acids. Germline assignment: CDR1 SGHRS and CDR2 YFSETQ. CDR3 in amino acids: CASTTGGNSYNEQFF. In DNA form, the CDR3 reads TGCGCCAGCACCACCGGCGGAAACTCCTACAATGAGCAGTTCTTC.

Comments on this clone: Other nucleotide sequences in the sample specify the same CDR3. J is TRBJ1-5 and V is TRBV5-4; D is perhaps TRBD1 (6 bases). V was cut by 1 base and J by 3 bases, with 8 bases left in between. This CDR3 has 14 amino acids. Germline loops: CDR1 SGHNT, CDR2 YYREEE (reference sequence). The CDR3 loop is CASSLQGPNQPQHF. CDR3 in DNA: TGTGCCAGCAGCTTGCAGGGGCCCAATCAGCCCCAGCATTTT.